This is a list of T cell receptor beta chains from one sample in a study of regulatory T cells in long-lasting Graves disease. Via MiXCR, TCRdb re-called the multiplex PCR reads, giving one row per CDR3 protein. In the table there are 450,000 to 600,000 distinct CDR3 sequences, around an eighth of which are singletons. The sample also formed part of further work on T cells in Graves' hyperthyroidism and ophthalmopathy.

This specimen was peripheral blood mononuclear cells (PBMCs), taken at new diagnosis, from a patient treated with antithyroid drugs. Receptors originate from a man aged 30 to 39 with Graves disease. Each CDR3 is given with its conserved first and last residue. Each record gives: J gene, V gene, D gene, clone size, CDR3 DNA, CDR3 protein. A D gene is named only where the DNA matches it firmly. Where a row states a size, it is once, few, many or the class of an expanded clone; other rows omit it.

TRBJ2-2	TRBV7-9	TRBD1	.	TGTGCCAGCAGAGGACAGGGGAGCACCGGGGAGCTGTTTTTT	CASRGQGSTGELFF
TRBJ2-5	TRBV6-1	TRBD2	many	TGTGCCAGCAGTGAATTCCTAGCGGGAACGTTGGAGACCCAGTACTTC	CASSEFLAGTLETQYF
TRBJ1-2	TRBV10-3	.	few	TGTGCCATCAAAAACAGGGAAACTAACTATGGCTACACCTTC	CAIKNRETNYGYTF
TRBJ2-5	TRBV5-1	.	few	TGCGCCAGCAGCTTGATTAGCGGAGGTGTAGAGACCCAGTACTTC	CASSLISGGVETQYF
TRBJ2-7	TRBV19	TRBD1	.	TGTGCCAGTAGTAGGACAGGGGATCGAAGGGGCTACGAGCAGTACTTC	CASSRTGDRRGYEQYF
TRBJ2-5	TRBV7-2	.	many	TGTGCCAGCCGGTCCGGGGCGTGGGAGACCCAGTACTTC	CASRSGAWETQYF
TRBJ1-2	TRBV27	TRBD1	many	TGTGCCAGCAGTTTGGGACAGGGGGCAGGATATGGCTACACCTTC	CASSLGQGAGYGYTF
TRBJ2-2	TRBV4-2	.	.	TGTGCCAGCAGCCAATCCCAGGGTGGCGGGGAGCTGTTTTTT	CASSQSQGGGELFF
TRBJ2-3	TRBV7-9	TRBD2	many	TGTGCCAGCAGCCCGCGACTAGCGGGAGGGCACACAGATACGCAGTATTTT	CASSPRLAGGHTDTQYF
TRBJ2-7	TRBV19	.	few	TGTGCCAGTAGTAAGAGACCCAACTACGAGCAGTACTTC	CASSKRPNYEQYF
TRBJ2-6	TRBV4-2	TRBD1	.	TGTGCCAGCAGCCAAGAGGGGACAGGATACTCTGGGGCCAACGTCCTGACTTTC	CASSQEGTGYSGANVLTF
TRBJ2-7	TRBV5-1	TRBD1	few	TGCGCCAGCAGCCCCACGGGGACAGGGCCCTACGAGCAGTACTTC	CASSPTGTGPYEQYF
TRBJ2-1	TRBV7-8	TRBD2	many	TGTGCCAGCAGCCTAGGGGCGGCTAGCGGAACACGCAATGAGCAGTTCTTC	CASSLGAASGTRNEQFF
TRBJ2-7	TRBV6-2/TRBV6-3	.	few	TGTGCCAGCAGTATGCCCGGGGGAGGAAAGGCCTACGAGCAGTACTTC	CASSMPGGGKAYEQYF
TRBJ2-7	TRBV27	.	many	TGTGCCAGCAGTTACGGGCAGGGTGGGTACGAGCAGTACTTC	CASSYGQGGYEQYF
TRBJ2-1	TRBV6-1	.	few	TGTGCCAGCAGCGCCTCCGTCAGAAATGAGCAGTTCTTC	CASSASVRNEQFF
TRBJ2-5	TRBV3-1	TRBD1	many	TGTGCCAGCAGCCCCCGGGACAGGGTGCAAGAGACCCAGTACTTC	CASSPRDRVQETQYF
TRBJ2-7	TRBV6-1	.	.	TGTGCCAGCAGTGACCGAGGCAGAACATACTCCTACGAGCAGTACTTC	CASSDRGRTYSYEQYF
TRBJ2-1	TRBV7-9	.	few	TGTGCCAGCAGCCCCTTTCAGAGCTCCCCGGCCGGAGATGAGCAGTTCTTC	CASSPFQSSPAGDEQFF
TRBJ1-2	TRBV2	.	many	TGTGCCGTCGGGGGGGGGGAGGACTATGGCTACACCTTC	CAVGGGEDYGYTF
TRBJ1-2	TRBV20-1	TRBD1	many	TGCAGTGCTAGGGGACAGGGAGACTATGGCTACACCTTC	CSARGQGDYGYTF
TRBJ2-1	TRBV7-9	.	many	TGTGCCAGCAGCTTAACCGGCAGGGGCTACAATGAGCAGTTCTTC	CASSLTGRGYNEQFF
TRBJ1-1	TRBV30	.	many	TGTGCCTGGCACCAGGGTGGAACTGAAGCTTTCTTT	CAWHQGGTEAFF
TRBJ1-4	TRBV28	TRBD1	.	TGTGCCAGCAGTTTACCAGGGGGCAATACTAATGAAAAACTGTTTTTT	CASSLPGGNTNEKLFF
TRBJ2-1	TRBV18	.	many	TGTGCCAGCTCACCACCCTTGAGGGATGAGCAGTTCTTC	CASSPPLRDEQFF
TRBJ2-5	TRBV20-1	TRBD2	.	TGCAGTGCTAGATCTTTAAAGCGGGAGTGGCAAGAGACCCAGTACTTC	CSARSLKREWQETQYF
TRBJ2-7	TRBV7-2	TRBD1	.	TGTGCCAGCAGCTTAGCGCGAGACAGGGGTTACTTC	CASSLARDRGYF
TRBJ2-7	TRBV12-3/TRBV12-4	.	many	TGTGCCAGCAGTTTAAGCCGCCACTCCGAGCAGTACTTC	CASSLSRHSEQYF
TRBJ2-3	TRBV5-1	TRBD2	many	TGCGCCAGCAGCTTGGAGAGTAGCGGGAGCAGGGATACGCAGTATTTT	CASSLESSGSRDTQYF
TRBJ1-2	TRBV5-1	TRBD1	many	TGCGCCAGCAGCTTGGGACAGGGTAATGGCTACACCTTC	CASSLGQGNGYTF
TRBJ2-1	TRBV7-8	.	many	TGTGCCAGCAGCCCAGATGGGCATGAGCAGTTCTTC	CASSPDGHEQFF
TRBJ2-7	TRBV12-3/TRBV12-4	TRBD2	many	TGTGCCAGCAGTTTCCTTGCGGGGGGCCTCGAGCAGTACTTC	CASSFLAGGLEQYF
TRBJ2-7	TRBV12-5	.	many	TGTGCTAGTGAGGACAGCTCCTACGAGCAGTACTTC	CASEDSSYEQYF
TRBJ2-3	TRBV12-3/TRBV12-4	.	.	TGTGCCAGCAGTCCCGGCCCCCCGCTGCCGTATTTT	CASSPGPPLPYF
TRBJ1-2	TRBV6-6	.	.	TGTGCCAGCAGTTACTCGATTACGGGAGGCTATGGCTACACCTTC	CASSYSITGGYGYTF
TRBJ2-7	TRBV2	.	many	TGTGCCAGCAGCTTAGCAGGACACTACGAGCAGTACTTC	CASSLAGHYEQYF
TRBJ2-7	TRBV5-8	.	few	TGTGCCAGCAGCTTGGAACAGTTAGCATCTTACGAGCAGTACTTC	CASSLEQLASYEQYF
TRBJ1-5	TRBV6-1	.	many	TGTGCCAGCACGAGCACACAGCATAGCAATCAGCCCCAGCATTTT	CASTSTQHSNQPQHF
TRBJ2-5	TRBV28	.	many	TGTGCCAGCAGTTTATGGTCCCAAGAGACCCAGTACTTC	CASSLWSQETQYF
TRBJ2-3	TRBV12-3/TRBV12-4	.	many	TGTGCCAGCGGCTCCCTCAGCGCAGATACGCAGTATTTT	CASGSLSADTQYF
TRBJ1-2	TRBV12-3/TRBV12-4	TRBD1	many	TGTGCCAGCAGTCTAAACTTAGGGGGCGGTTCTGGCTACACCTTC	CASSLNLGGGSGYTF
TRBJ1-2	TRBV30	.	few	TGTGCCTGGAGTGTAGGGGGAGGGGCCTATGGCTACACCTTC	CAWSVGGGAYGYTF
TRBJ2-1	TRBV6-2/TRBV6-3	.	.	TGTGCCAGCAGCGGGACGGAGAGGAGTGAGCAGTTCTTC	CASSGTERSEQFF
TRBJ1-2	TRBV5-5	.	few	TGTGCCAGCAGCGGAGAATCCAGGGTTGTGGTCTATGGCTACACCTTC	CASSGESRVVVYGYTF
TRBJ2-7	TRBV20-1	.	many	TGCAGTGCCTGCACAGGGTACCCCTACGAGCAGTACTTC	CSACTGYPYEQYF